This T cell receptor beta chain was sequenced during a study of molecular identifiers for immune sequencing clone quantification. Naive CD8 T cells were sorted, and the gate applied was CD8+CD4-CCR7+CD45RA+. Library preparation followed earlier protocols using designated TCR primers. One entry per CDR3 protein, called by TCRdb with MiXCR from the PCR reads. This table holds roughly 65,000 distinct CDR3 sequences, around a sixth found once. Regarding this clonotype: This may be a read error: a much more frequent sequence differs by one nucleotide.

This CDR3 comprises 11 residues. Germline V lookup: CDR1 MNHEY, CDR2 SVGEGT. The chain links TRBV6-2 or TRBV6-3 to TRBJ2-1; D not certain. This sequence was found in a human donor in good health. Some libraries in this study had Jurkat cell RNA spiked in. Sequenced material: naive CD8+ T cells from blood, with Jurkat cell RNA spiked in. Regarding subset: FACS-sorted CD8+CD4-CCR7+CD45RA+ naive T cells. CDR3 sequence (DNA): TGTGCCTGCAGTACTAACAATGAGCAGTTCTTC. Amino acid sequence: CACSTNNEQFF.